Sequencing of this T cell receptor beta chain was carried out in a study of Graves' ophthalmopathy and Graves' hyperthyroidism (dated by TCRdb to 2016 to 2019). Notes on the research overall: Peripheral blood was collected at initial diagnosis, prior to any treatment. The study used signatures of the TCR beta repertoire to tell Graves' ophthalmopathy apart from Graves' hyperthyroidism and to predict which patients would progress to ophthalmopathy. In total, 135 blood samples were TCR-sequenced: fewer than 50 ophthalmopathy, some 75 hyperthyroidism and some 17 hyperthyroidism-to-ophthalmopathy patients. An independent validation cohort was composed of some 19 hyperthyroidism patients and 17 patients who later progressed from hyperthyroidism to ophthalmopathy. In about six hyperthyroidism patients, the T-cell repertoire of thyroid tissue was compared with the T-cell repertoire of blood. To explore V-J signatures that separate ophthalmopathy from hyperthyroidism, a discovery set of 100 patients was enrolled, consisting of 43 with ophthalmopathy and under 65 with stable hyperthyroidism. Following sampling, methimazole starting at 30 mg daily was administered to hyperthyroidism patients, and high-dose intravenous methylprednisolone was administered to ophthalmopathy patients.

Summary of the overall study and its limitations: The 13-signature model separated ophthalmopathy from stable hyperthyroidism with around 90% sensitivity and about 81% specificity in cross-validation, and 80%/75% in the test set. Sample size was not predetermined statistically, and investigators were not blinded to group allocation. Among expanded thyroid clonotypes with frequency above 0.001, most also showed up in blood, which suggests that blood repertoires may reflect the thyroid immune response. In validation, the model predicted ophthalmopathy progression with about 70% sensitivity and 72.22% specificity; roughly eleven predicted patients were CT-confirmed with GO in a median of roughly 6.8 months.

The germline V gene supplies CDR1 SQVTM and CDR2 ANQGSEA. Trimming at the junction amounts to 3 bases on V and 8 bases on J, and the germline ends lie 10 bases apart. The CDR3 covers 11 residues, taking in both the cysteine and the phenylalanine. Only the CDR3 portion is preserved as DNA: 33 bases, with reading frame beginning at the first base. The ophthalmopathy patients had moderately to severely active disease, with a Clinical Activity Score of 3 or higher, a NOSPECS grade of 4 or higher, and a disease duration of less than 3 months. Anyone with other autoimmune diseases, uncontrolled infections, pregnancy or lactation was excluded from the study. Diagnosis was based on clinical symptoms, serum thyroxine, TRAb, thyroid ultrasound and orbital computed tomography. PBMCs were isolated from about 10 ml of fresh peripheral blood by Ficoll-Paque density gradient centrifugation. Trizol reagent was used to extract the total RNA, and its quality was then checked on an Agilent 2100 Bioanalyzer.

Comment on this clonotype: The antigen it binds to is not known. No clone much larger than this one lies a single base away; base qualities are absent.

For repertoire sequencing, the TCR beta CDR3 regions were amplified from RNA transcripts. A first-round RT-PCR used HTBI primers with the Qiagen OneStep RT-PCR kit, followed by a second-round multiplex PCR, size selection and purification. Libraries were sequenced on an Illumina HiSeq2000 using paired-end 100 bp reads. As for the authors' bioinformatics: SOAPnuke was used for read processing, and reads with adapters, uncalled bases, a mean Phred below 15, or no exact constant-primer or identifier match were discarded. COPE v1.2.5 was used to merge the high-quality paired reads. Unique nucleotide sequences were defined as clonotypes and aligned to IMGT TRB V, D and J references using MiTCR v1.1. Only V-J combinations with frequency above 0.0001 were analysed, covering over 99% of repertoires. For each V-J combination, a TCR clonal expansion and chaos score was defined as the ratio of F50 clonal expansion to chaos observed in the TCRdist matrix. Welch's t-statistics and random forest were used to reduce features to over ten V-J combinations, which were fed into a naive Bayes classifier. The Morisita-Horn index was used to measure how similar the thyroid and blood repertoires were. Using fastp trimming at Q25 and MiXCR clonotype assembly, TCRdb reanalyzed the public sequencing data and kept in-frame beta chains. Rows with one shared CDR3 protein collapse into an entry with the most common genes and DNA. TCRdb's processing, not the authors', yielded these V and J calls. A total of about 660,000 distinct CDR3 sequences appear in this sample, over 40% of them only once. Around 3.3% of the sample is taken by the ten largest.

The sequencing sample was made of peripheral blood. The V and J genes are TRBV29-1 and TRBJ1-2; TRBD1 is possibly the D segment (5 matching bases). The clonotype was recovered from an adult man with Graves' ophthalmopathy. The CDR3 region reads CSVEEGRGYTF. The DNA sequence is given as TGCAGCGTTGAGGAGGGGCGCGGCTACACCTTC.